These T cell receptor beta chains were read from a single sample in a study of beta chain features in type 1 diabetes. Method: immunoSEQ multiplex PCR; TCRdb's copy keeps in-frame clones and lacks some. The data contain 200,000 to 300,000 clones, approximately 11% of them singletons. The sequenced sample consisted of naive CD4+ T cells from blood. These receptor sequences come from a man aged 30 to 45 with type 1 diabetes. Each CDR3 is given with its conserved first and last residue. D genes are given only for firm matches. For some rows the clone size is stated as once, few or many, or as a class when expanded; others skip it.

V gene	D gene	J gene	clone size	CDR3 protein	CDR3 DNA
TRBV7-2	TRBD1	TRBJ2-3	few	CASSLRPGQGKDTQYF	TGTGCCAGCAGCTTAAGACCGGGACAGGGGAAAGATACGCAGTATTTT
TRBV7-3	TRBD1	TRBJ1-1	-	CASSVIGQGANTEAFF	TGTGCCAGCAGCGTAATAGGACAGGGGGCGAACACTGAAGCTTTCTTT
TRBV29-1	-	TRBJ2-7	few	CSVGPSEPYEQYF	TGCAGCGTTGGGCCTAGCGAACCCTACGAGCAGTACTTC
TRBV30	-	TRBJ1-1	-	CAWSVRVRDTEAFF	TGTGCCTGGAGTGTCAGGGTTCGGGACACTGAAGCTTTCTTT
TRBV9	-	TRBJ1-2	-	CASSVEETYGYTF	TGTGCCAGCAGCGTAGAAGAGACTTATGGCTACACCTTC
TRBV7-2	-	TRBJ2-5	-	CASSVGGKETQYF	TGTGCCAGCAGCGTAGGAGGGAAAGAGACCCAGTACTTC
TRBV19	-	TRBJ2-5	-	CASSIGGGETQYF	TGTGCCAGTAGTATAGGTGGAGGGGAGACCCAGTACTTC
TRBV30	TRBD2	TRBJ2-1	-	CAWNTAGGISYNEQFF	TGTGCCTGGAACACGGCGGGGGGCATCTCCTACAATGAGCAGTTCTTC
TRBV25-1	TRBD1	TRBJ2-3	-	CASTYAGTGVPDTQYF	TGTGCCAGCACGTACGCCGGGACAGGGGTTCCAGATACGCAGTATTTT
TRBV2	TRBD1	TRBJ1-2	few	CASSELGQDYGYTF	TGTGCCAGCAGTGAACTGGGACAGGATTATGGCTACACCTTC
TRBV9	TRBD1	TRBJ1-2	-	CASSVSGTDYGYTF	TGTGCCAGCAGCGTTTCCGGGACAGACTATGGCTACACCTTC
TRBV18	TRBD2	TRBJ2-3	few	CASSPLAGGGTDTQYF	TGTGCCAGCTCACCGTTAGCGGGGGGAGGCACAGATACGCAGTATTTT
TRBV5-1	-	TRBJ2-2	-	CASSYGGGELFF	TGCGCCAGCAGCTATGGCGGAGGGGAGCTGTTTTTT
TRBV14	-	TRBJ1-5	-	CASSGGDYQPQHF	TGTGCCAGCAGTGGAGGGGATTACCAGCCCCAGCATTTT
TRBV29-1	-	TRBJ2-5	-	CSVGGAVETQYF	TGCAGCGTTGGTGGGGCCGTGGAGACCCAGTACTTC
TRBV5-6	TRBD2	TRBJ2-5	few	CASSVAGRQTQYF	TGTGCCAGCAGCGTAGCGGGGAGGCAGACCCAGTACTTC
TRBV4-2	-	TRBJ1-2	-	CASSQIELMDYGYTF	TGTGCCAGCAGCCAAATCGAGCTGATGGACTATGGCTACACCTTC
TRBV30	-	TRBJ1-6	few	CAWSGTVPNSPLHF	TGTGCCTGGAGTGGGACTGTGCCTAATTCACCCCTCCACTTT
TRBV9	-	TRBJ1-1	few	CASSVLGNTEAFF	TGTGCCAGCAGCGTACTCGGGAACACTGAAGCTTTCTTT
TRBV30	-	TRBJ2-7	few	CAWSQGYARNEQYF	TGTGCCTGGAGTCAGGGGTATGCCCGTAACGAGCAGTACTTC
TRBV2	TRBD1	TRBJ1-5	once	CASSKDRGSNQPQHF	TGTGCCAGCAGCAAGGACAGGGGTTCCAATCAGCCCCAGCATTTT
TRBV9	-	TRBJ1-5	-	CASSVEQQYDQPQHF	TGTGCCAGCAGCGTAGAACAGCAGTATGATCAGCCCCAGCATTTT
TRBV5-6	-	TRBJ1-5	few	CASSLASVGWGRGPQHF	TGTGCCAGCAGCTTGGCTTCGGTGGGCTGGGGGCGCGGGCCCCAGCATTTT
TRBV11-2	-	TRBJ2-3	once	CASSFIGGRADTQYF	TGTGCCAGCAGCTTCATAGGGGGTAGGGCAGATACGCAGTATTTT
TRBV6-5	TRBD2	TRBJ2-1	-	CASTRLAGLYNEQFF	TGTGCCAGCACAAGACTAGCGGGGTTATACAATGAGCAGTTCTTC
TRBV19	-	TRBJ2-1	-	CASSISREAQFF	TGTGCCAGTAGTATATCCCGGGAAGCGCAGTTCTTC
TRBV10-3	TRBD1	TRBJ2-1	-	CAISDPGTVYNEQFF	TGTGCCATCAGTGACCCCGGGACAGTCTACAATGAGCAGTTCTTC
TRBV15	TRBD2	TRBJ2-2	-	CATSSSAGGKAGELFF	TGTGCCACCAGCTCCTCTGCGGGGGGGAAGGCCGGGGAGCTGTTTTTT
TRBV5-1	-	TRBJ1-3	-	CASSLGQLSSGNTIYF	TGCGCCAGCAGCTTGGGACAGCTGAGCTCTGGAAACACCATATATTTT
TRBV5-6	TRBD1	TRBJ1-1	few	CASSSLDRGYTEAFF	TGTGCCAGCAGCTCTCTGGACAGGGGATACACTGAAGCTTTCTTT
TRBV9	-	TRBJ1-1	-	CASSVETNTEAFF	TGTGCCAGCAGCGTGGAGACGAACACTGAAGCTTTCTTT
TRBV29-1	TRBD1	TRBJ2-1	-	CSVRTGQFNEQFF	TGCAGCGTTAGGACAGGGCAATTCAATGAGCAGTTCTTC
TRBV7-9	-	TRBJ2-2	-	CASSLEGRTGELFF	TGTGCCAGCAGCCTCGAGGGAAGAACCGGGGAGCTGTTTTTT
TRBV6-6	TRBD2	TRBJ2-5	few	CASSRGTRETQYF	TGTGCCAGCAGTCGAGGGACTAGAGAGACCCAGTACTTC
TRBV5-4	TRBD1	TRBJ1-2	-	CASSSRTGNYGYTF	TGCGCCAGCAGCTCACGGACAGGAAATTATGGCTACACCTTC
TRBV7-8	TRBD1	TRBJ2-2	few	CASSPTRGTGYTGELFF	TGTGCCAGCAGCCCTACTCGGGGGACAGGGTACACCGGGGAGCTGTTTTTT
TRBV25-1	-	TRBJ2-5	-	CASSIESGGTQYF	TGTGCCAGCAGTATAGAGTCTGGTGGGACCCAGTACTTC
TRBV9	TRBD1	TRBJ2-3	-	CASSTGTGSTQYF	TGTGCCAGCAGCACCGGGACAGGGAGTACGCAGTATTTT
TRBV5-1	TRBD1	TRBJ1-1	few	CASSFGQGYTEAFF	TGCGCCAGCAGCTTCGGACAGGGATACACTGAAGCTTTCTTT
TRBV5-8	-	TRBJ1-6	once	CASTPAGGSYNSPLHF	TGTGCCAGCACCCCGGCCGGGGGATCCTATAATTCACCCCTCCACTTT